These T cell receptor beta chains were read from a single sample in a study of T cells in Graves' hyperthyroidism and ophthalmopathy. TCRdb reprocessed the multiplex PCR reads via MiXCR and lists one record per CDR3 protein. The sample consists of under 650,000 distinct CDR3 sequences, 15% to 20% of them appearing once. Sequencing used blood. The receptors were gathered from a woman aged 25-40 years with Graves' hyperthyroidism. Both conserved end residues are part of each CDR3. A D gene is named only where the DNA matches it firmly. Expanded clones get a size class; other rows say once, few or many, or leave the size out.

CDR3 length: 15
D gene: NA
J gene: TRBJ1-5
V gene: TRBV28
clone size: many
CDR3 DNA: TGTGCCAGCAGTCCCGGGGGGGCAGAGGATCAGCCCCAGCATTTT
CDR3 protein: CASSPGGAEDQPQHF

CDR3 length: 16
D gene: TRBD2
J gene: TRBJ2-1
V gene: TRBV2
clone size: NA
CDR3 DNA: TGTGCCAGCAGTGAAGGCCTAGCGGGAGGTATAGATGAGCAGTTCTTC
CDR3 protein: CASSEGLAGGIDEQFF

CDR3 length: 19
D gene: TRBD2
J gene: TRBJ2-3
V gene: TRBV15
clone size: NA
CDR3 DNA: TGTGCCACCAGCGCCCAACTTGGGACTAGCGGGAGGGCCTCAGATACGCAGTATTTT
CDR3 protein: CATSAQLGTSGRASDTQYF

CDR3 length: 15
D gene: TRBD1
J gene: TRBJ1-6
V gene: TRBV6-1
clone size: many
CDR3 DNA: TGTGCCAGCAGTGACACCGGGACAGGGAGGTCACCCCTCCACTTT
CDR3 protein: CASSDTGTGRSPLHF

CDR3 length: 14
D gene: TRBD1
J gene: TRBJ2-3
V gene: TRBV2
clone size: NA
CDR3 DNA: TGTGCCAGCGGACAGGGGGTTAGCACAGATACGCAGTATTTT
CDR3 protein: CASGQGVSTDTQYF

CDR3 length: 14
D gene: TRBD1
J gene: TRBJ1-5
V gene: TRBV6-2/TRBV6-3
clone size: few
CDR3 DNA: TGTGCCAGCAGCCCCGACAGGGTTCTTCAGCCCCAGCATTTT
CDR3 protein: CASSPDRVLQPQHF

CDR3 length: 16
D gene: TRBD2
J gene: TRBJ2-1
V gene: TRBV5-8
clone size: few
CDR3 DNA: TGTGCCAGCGGACCCCTGTCGGGAGGGATCTACAATGAGCAGTTCTTC
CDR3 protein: CASGPLSGGIYNEQFF

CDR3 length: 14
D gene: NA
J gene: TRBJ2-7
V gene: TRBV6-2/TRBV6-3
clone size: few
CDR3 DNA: TGTGCCAGCAGTTACGGAGGGGGCGTGTACGAGCAGTACTTC
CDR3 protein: CASSYGGGVYEQYF

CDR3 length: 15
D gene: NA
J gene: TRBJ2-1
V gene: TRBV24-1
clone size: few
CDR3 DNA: TGTGCCACCAGTGATTCGAGGCGTCGGGATACTGAGCAGTTCTTC
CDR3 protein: CATSDSRRRDTEQFF

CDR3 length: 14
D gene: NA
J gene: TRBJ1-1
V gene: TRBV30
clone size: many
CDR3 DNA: TGTGCCTGGAGTGTCTCAGAGCTGAACACTGAAGCTTTCTTT
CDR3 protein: CAWSVSELNTEAFF

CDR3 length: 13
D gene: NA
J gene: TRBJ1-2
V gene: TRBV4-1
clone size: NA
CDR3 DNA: TGCGCCAGCAGCCAGCCTGACAGCTATGGCTACACCTTC
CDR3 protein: CASSQPDSYGYTF

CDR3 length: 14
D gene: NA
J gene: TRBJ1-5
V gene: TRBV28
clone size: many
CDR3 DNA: TGTGCCAGCAGTTTCTTTGACACTAATCAGCCCCAGCATTTT
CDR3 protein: CASSFFDTNQPQHF

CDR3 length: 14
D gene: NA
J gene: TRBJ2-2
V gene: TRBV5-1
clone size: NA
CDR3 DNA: TGCGCCAGCAGCCCCGGGGGCCCCACCGGGGAGCTGTTTTTT
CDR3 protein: CASSPGGPTGELFF

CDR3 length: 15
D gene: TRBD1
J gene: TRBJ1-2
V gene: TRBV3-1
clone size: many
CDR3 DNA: TGTGCCAGCAGCCCCAGGGACAGGGTGGGATCTGGCTACACCTTC
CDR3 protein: CASSPRDRVGSGYTF

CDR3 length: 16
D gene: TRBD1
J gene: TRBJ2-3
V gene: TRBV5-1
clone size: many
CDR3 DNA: TGCGCCAGCAGCTTGGTTCCAGGGGGAACCACAGATACGCAGTATTTT
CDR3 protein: CASSLVPGGTTDTQYF

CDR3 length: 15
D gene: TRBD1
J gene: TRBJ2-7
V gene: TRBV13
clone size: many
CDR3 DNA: TGTGCCAGCTCCCTAATGGACAGGGGAGCCTACGAGCAGTACTTC
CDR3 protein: CASSLMDRGAYEQYF

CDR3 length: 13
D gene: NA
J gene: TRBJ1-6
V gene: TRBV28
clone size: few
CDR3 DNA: TGTGCCAGCAGTCTCGAGGGGGGCTCACCCCTCCACTTT
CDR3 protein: CASSLEGGSPLHF

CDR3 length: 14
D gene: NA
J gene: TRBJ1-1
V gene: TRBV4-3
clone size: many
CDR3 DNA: TGCGCCAGCAGCCAAGAGTATCTCCGTGGGATCGCTTTCTTT
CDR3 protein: CASSQEYLRGIAFF

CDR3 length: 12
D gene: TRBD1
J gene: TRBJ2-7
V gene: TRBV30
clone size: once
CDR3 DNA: TGTGCCTGGAGACAGGGGCAGTACGAGCAGTACTTC
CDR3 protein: CAWRQGQYEQYF

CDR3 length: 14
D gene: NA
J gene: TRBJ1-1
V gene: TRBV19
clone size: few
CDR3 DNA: TGTGCCAGTACCCTCGGACTCAGGAACACTGAAGCTTTCTTT
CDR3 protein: CASTLGLRNTEAFF